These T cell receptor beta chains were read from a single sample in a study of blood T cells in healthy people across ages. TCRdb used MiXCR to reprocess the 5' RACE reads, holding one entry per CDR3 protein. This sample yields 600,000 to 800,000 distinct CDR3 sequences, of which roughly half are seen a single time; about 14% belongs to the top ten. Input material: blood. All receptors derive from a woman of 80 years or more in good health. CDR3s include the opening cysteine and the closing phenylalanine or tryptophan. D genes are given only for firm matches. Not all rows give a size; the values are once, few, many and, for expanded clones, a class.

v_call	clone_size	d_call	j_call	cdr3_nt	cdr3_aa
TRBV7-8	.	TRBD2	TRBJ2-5	TGTGCCAGCAGCTTAGGATGGGGGTCTAGCGGGCAAGAGACCCAGTACTTC	CASSLGWGSSGQETQYF
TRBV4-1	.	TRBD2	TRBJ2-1	TGCGCCAGCAGCCAATCTCCCACTAGCGGTTCCTACAGGGAGCAGTTCTTC	CASSQSPTSGSYREQFF
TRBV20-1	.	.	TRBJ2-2	TGCAGTGCTAGACCCCGGCGGGGAGGAGATCGGCTGTTTTTT	CSARPRRGGDRLFF
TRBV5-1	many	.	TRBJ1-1	TGCGCCAGCAGCGGCGGGACTCGGGGGACTGAAGCTTTCTTT	CASSGGTRGTEAFF
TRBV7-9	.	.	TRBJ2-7	TGTGCCAGCAGCCCTGCCACCGGGACCGAGCAGTACTTC	CASSPATGTEQYF
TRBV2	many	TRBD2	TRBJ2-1	TGTGCCAGCAGAGCCGAACTAGCGGGAGGGCCATACAATGAGCAGTTCTTC	CASRAELAGGPYNEQFF
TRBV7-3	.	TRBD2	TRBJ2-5	TGTGCCAGCAGCTTGGCGGGGGGGAAGCAAGAGACCCAGTACTTC	CASSLAGGKQETQYF
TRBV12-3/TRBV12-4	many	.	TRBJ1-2	TGTGCCAGCACCCTAACGAATGGCTATGGCTACACCTTC	CASTLTNGYGYTF
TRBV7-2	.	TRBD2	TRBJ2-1	TGTGCCGGCAGCTTATCCCCCGGCGGGAGCTCCTACAATGAGCAGTTCTTC	CAGSLSPGGSSYNEQFF
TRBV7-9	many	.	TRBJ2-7	TGTGCCAGCAGCCCTCAGAGCGGCGAGCAGTACTTC	CASSPQSGEQYF
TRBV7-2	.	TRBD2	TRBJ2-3	TGTGCCAGCAACAAGGGGACTAGCGGGGATACGCAGTATTTT	CASNKGTSGDTQYF
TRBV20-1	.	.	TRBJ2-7	TGCAGTGCTAGCCAGTACAGGTCCTACGAGCAGTACTTC	CSASQYRSYEQYF
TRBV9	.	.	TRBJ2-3	TGTGCCAGCAGCGTAGATAATTCGGGCACAGATACGCAGTATTTT	CASSVDNSGTDTQYF
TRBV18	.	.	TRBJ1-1	TGTGCCAGCTCAACCTACGACAGAGGGGGCACTGAAGCTTTCTTT	CASSTYDRGGTEAFF
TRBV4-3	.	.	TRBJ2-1	TGCGCCAGCAGCCAAGATCTAAAGGTGAGCGAGCAGTTCTTC	CASSQDLKVSEQFF
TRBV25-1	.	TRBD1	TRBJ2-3	TGTGCCAGCAGTGGAACAGGGGGCAGGGTTGATACGCAGTATTTT	CASSGTGGRVDTQYF
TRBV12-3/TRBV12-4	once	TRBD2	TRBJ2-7	TGTGCCAGCAGTTTCGACGGGGGGTCCTACGAGCAGTACTTC	CASSFDGGSYEQYF
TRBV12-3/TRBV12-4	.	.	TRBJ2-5	TGTGCCAGCAGATTTACGGCGGTTGAGCAGTACTTC	CASRFTAVEQYF
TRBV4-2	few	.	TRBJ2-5	TGTGCCAGCAGCCAAGATATGTCGGAATACCCCGAGACCCAGTACTTC	CASSQDMSEYPETQYF
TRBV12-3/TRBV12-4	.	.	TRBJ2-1	TGTGCCAGCACCCGAAGGGGGGCCGGCTCCTACAATGAGCAGTTCTTC	CASTRRGAGSYNEQFF
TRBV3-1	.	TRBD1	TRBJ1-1	TGTGCCATATCCGGGACAGGGGTTTACACTGAAGCTTTCTTT	CAISGTGVYTEAFF
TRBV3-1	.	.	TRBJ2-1	TGTGCCAGCGGCCAAGCTTCAAGGAGCTCCTACAATGAGCAGTTCTTC	CASGQASRSSYNEQFF
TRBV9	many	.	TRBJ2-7	TGTGCCAGCAGCGCCTCCAGGGTCCCCTACGAGCAGTACTTC	CASSASRVPYEQYF
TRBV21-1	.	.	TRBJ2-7	TGTGCCAGCAGCAAATCTGGAGGGCGGGAGTACAATGAGCAGTACTTC	CASSKSGGREYNEQYF
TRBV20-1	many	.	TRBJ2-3	TGCAGTGCTAGAGATCGGGTAGTTGGCACAGATACGCAGTATTTT	CSARDRVVGTDTQYF
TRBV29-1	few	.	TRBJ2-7	TGCAGCGGGAAAAGGACAGAACTCCCCTACGAGCAGTACTTC	CSGKRTELPYEQYF
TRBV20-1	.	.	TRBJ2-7	TGCAGTGCTAGACAGGTAGTAGGTCGCGAGCAGTACTTC	CSARQVVGREQYF
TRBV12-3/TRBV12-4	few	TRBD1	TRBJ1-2	TGTGCCAGCAGTTTACGGGACAGGGGTTATGGCTACACCTTC	CASSLRDRGYGYTF
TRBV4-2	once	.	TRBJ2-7	TGTGCCAGCAGCCAAGATTCGGGACTGATTTACGAGCAGTACTTC	CASSQDSGLIYEQYF
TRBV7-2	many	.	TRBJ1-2	TGTGCCAGCAGCCCCACAAGCTATGGCTACACCTTC	CASSPTSYGYTF
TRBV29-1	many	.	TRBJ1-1	TGCAGCATTCGAGGCAGCTTCATGGGTGAAGCTTTCTTT	CSIRGSFMGEAFF
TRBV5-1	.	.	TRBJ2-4	TGCGCCAGCAGCTCCGATTTCGCGGCCAAAAACATTCAGTACTTC	CASSSDFAAKNIQYF
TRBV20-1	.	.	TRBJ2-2	TGCAGTGCTAGTCCGGGGAACACCGGGGAGCTGTTTTTT	CSASPGNTGELFF
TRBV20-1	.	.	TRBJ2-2	TGCAGTGCTAGAGTTCCGAACCGCCCCGGGGAGCTGTTTTTT	CSARVPNRPGELFF
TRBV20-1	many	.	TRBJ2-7	TGCAGTGCTAGATGGGACCTATCCTACGAGCAGTACTTC	CSARWDLSYEQYF
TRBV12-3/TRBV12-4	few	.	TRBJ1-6	TGTGCCAGCACCTCCCCTTACGGTGGCGGATACAATTCACCCCTCCACTTT	CASTSPYGGGYNSPLHF
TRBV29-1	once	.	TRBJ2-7	TGCCGGGCGGAATCGTCGGTTGGGGAGCAGTACTTC	CRAESSVGEQYF
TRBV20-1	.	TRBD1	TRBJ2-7	TGCAGTGCTAGAAGGGACAGCGGATCCTACGAGCAGTACTTC	CSARRDSGSYEQYF
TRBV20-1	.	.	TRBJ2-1	TGCACTGCTAGCCCCGGAAATGAGCAGTTCTTC	CTASPGNEQFF
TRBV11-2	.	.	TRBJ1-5	TGTGCCAGCAGCTTACAGGGGCAGAGCAATCAGCCCCAGCATTTT	CASSLQGQSNQPQHF
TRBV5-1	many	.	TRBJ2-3	TGCGCCAGCAGCTGGGCCACCGTACGATACGCCACAGATACGCAGTATTTT	CASSWATVRYATDTQYF
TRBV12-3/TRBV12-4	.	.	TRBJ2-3	TGTGCCAGCAGTCCAGCTAGATTCACCACAGATACGCAGTATTTT	CASSPARFTTDTQYF
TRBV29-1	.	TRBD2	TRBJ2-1	TGCAGCGTAGGAACTAGCGCCTACAATGAGCAGTTCTTC	CSVGTSAYNEQFF
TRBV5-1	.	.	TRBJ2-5	TGCGCCAGCAGCTTGCAACAAGGGACCCAGTACTTC	CASSLQQGTQYF
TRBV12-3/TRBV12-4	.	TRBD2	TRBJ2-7	TGTGCCAGCAGTTTTGATAAAGGCGGGAGCGGGACTTACGAGCAGTACTTC	CASSFDKGGSGTYEQYF
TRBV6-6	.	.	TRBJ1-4	TGTGCCAGCAGTAACACAGACGGGAATGAAAAACTGTTTTTT	CASSNTDGNEKLFF
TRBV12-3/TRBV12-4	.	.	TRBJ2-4	TGTGCCAGCAGTTTAGCGGGGTCGCCCAAAAACATTCAGTACTTC	CASSLAGSPKNIQYF
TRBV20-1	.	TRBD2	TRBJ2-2	TGCAGTGCTCCCCGACTAGCGGGAGCACCACGAAACACCGGGGAGCTGTTTTTT	CSAPRLAGAPRNTGELFF
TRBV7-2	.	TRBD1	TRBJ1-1	TGTGCCAGCAGTCAAACAGGGGACACTGAAGCTTTCTTT	CASSQTGDTEAFF
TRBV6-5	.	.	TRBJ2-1	TGTGCCAGCAGTCAAACGCAACGCTCCTACAATGAGCAGTTCTTC	CASSQTQRSYNEQFF
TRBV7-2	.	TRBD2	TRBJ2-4	TGTGCCAGCAGCCCCCGGGCGGGAGCGAGTTTAGCCAAAAACATTCAGTACTTC	CASSPRAGASLAKNIQYF
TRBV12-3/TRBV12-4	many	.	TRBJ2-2	TGTGCCAGCAGTCCCGGGACAAGAAACACCGGGGAGCTGTTTTTT	CASSPGTRNTGELFF
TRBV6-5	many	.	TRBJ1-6	TGTGCCAGCAGTTACGGGACACCAAGTTACTCACCCCTCCACTTT	CASSYGTPSYSPLHF
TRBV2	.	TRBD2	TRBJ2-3	TGTGCCAGCAGTGATCCTAGCGGGATGAGGGATACGCAGTATTTT	CASSDPSGMRDTQYF